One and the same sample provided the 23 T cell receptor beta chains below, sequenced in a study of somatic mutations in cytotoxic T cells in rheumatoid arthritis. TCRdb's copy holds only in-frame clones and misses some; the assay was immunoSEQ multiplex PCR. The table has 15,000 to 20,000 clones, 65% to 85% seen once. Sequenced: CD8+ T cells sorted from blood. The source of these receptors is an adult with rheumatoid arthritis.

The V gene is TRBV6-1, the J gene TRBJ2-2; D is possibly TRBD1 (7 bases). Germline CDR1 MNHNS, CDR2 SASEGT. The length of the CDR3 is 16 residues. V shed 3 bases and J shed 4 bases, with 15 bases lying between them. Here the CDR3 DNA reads TGTGCCAGCAGTGACAGACAGGGAGGTGGCACCGGGGAGCTGTTTTTT. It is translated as CASSDRQGGGTGELFF.

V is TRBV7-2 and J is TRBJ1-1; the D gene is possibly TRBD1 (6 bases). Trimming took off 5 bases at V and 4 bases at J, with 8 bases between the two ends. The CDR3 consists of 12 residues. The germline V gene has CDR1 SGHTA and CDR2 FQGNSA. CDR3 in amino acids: CASSRGGTEAFF. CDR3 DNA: TGTGCCAGCAGCAGAGGGGGCACTGAAGCTTTCTTT.

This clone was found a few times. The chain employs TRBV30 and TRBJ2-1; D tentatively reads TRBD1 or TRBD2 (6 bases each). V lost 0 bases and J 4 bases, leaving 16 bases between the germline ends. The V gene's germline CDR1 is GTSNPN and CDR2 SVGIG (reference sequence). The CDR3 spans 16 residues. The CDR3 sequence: CAWSVLGGRGYNEQFF. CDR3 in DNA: TGTGCCTGGAGTGTACTGGGGGGCCGCGGGTACAATGAGCAGTTCTTC.

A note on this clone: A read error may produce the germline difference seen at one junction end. Here the CDR3 reads CASSEVAGILGCTF. CDR3 sequence (DNA): TGTGCCAGCAGTGAAGTGGCAGGCATCCTGGGCTGCACCTTC. This chain joins TRBV2 and TRBJ1-2; D remains unclear. There are 14 residues in the CDR3. Germline CDR1 is SNHLY and CDR2 is FYNNEI.

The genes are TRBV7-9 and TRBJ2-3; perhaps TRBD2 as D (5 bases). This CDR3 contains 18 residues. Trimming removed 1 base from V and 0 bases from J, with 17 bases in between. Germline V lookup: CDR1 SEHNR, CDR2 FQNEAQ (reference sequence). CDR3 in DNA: TGTGCCAGCAGCTTAGGCGCCCTGAGCGGAACAAGCACAGATACGCAGTATTTT. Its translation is CASSLGALSGTSTDTQYF.

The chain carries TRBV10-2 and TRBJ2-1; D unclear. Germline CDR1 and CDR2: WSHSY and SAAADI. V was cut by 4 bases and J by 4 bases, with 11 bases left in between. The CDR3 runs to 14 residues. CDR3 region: CASSVSDLYNEQFF. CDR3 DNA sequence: TGCGCCAGCAGTGTTTCAGACCTATACAATGAGCAGTTCTTC.

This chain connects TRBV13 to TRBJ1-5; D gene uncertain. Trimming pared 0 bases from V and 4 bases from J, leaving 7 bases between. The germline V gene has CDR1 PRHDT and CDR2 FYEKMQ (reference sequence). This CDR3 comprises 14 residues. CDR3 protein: CASSLGGGNQPQHF. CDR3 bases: TGTGCCAGCAGCTTAGGGGGAGGGAATCAGCCCCAGCATTTT.

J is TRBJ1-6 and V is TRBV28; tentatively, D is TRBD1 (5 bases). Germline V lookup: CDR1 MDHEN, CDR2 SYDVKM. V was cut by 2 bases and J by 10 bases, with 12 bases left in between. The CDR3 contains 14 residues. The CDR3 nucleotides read TGTGCCAGCAGTTTAGGGGAGGGGAGGTCACCCCTCCACTTT. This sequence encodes CASSLGEGRSPLHF.

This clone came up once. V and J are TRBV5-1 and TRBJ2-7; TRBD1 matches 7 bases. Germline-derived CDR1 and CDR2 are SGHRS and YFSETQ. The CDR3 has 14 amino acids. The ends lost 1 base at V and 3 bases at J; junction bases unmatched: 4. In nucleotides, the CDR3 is TGCGCCAGCAGCTTGACAGGGGTGCGCTACGAGCAGTACTTC. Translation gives CASSLTGVRYEQYF.

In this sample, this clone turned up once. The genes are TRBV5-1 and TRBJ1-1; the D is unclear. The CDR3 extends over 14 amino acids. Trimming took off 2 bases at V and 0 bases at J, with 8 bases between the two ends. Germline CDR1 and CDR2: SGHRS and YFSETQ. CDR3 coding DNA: TGCGCCAGCAGCTTAAATATAGTGAACACTGAAGCTTTCTTT. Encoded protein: CASSLNIVNTEAFF.

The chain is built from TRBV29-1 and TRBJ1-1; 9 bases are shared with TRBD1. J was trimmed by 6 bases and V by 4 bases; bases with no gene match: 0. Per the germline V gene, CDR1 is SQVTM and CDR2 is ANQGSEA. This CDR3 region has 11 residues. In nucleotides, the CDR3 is TGCAGCGTTGGGGACAGGGCTGAAGCTTTCTTT. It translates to CSVGDRAEAFF. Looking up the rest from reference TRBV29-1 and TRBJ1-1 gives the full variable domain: SAVISQKPSRDICQRGTSLTIQCQVDSQVTMMFWYRQQPGQSLTLIATANQGSEATYESGFVIDKFPISRPNLTFSTLTVSNMSPEDSSIYLCSVGDRAEAFFGQGTRLTVV.

CDR3 DNA: TGTGCCAGTAGTATGGGGAGGTGGGGGCGCCAGCCCTCTAACTATGGCTACACCTTC. It translates to CASSMGRWGRQPSNYGYTF. The rearrangement links TRBV19 to TRBJ1-2, with D possibly TRBD1 on 6 matching bases. The CDR3 is 19 amino acids. V was pared by 3 bases and J by 0 bases, with 23 bases between. CDR1 is LNHDA, CDR2 SQIVND, per germline (reference sequence). Filled out from reference TRBV19 and TRBJ1-2, the complete variable domain reads DGGITQSPKYLFRKEGQNVTLSCEQNLNHDAMYWYRQDPGQGLRLIYYSQIVNDFQKGDIAEGYSVSREKKESFPLTVTSAQKNPTAFYLCASSMGRWGRQPSNYGYTFGSGTRLTVV.

This CDR3 is CASSRRQGAVSPLHF. CDR3 bases: TGTGCCAGCAGTCGTAGACAGGGAGCTGTTTCACCCCTCCACTTT. The chain combines TRBV28 with TRBJ1-6, with 7 positions matching TRBD1. Germline values: CDR1 MDHEN, CDR2 SYDVKM. The J segment lost 9 bases and the V segment lost 5 bases, leaving 10 bases of the junction unmatched. This CDR3 is 15 amino acids long.

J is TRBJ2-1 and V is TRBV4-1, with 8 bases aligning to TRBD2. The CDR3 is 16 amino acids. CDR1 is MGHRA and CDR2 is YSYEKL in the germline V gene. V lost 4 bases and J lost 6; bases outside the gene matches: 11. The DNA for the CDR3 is TGCGCCAGCAGCCCCGAACCCGGACTAGCTCCCAATGAGCAGTTCTTC. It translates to CASSPEPGLAPNEQFF.

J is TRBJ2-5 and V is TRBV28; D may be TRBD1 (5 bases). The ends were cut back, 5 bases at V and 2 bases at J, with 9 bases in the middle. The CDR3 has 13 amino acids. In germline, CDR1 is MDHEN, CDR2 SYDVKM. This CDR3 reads CASSRQLQETQYF. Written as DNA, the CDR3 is TGTGCCAGCAGTCGACAGCTTCAAGAGACCCAGTACTTC. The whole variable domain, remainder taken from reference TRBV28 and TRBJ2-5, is DVKVTQSSRYLVKRTGEKVFLECVQDMDHENMFWYRQDPGLGLRLIYFSYDVKMKEKGDIPEGYSVSREKKERFSLILESASTNQTSMYLCASSRQLQETQYFGPGTRLLVL.

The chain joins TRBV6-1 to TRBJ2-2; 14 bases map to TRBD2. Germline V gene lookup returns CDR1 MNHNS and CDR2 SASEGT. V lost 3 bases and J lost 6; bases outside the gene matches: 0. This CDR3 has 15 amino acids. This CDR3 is CASSETSGGAGELFF. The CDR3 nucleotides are TGTGCCAGCAGTGAGACTAGCGGGGGGGCCGGGGAGCTGTTTTTT.

In DNA form, the CDR3 reads TGTGCCAGCAGCTTAGACCCCCTAGCGGGTACCTACAATGAGCAGTTCTTC. Encoded protein: CASSLDPLAGTYNEQFF. The V call is TRBV11-2, the J call TRBJ2-1, with 8 positions matching TRBD2. Germline CDR1 is SGHAT and CDR2 is FQNNGV. Trimming cost V 0 bases and J 2 bases; bases outside gene matches: 6. The CDR3 consists of 17 residues.

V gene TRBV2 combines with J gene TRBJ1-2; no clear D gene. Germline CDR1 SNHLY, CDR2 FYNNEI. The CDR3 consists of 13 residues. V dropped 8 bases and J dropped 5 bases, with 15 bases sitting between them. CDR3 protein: CASSSAGDYGYTF. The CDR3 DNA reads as TGTGCCAGCTCATCGGCCGGGGATTATGGCTACACCTTC.

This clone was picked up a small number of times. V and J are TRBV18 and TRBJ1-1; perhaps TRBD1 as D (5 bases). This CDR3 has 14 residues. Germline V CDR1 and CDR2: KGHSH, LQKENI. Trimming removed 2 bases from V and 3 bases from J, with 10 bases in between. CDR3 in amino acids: CASSPEGTYTEAFF. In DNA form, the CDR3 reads TGTGCCAGCTCACCAGAGGGGACCTACACTGAAGCTTTCTTT.

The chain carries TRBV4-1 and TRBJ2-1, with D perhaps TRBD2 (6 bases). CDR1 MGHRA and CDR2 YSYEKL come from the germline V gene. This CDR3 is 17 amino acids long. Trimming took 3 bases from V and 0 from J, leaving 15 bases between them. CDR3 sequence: CASSHLPGVSSYNEQFF. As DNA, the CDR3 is TGCGCCAGCAGCCACCTGCCGGGAGTAAGCTCCTACAATGAGCAGTTCTTC.

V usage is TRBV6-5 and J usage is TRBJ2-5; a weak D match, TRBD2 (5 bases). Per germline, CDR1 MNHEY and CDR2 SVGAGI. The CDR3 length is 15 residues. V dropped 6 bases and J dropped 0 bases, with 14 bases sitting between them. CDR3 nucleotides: TGTGCCAGCAGCCCCTGGAGGACTCACCAAGAGACCCAGTACTTC. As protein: CASSPWRTHQETQYF.

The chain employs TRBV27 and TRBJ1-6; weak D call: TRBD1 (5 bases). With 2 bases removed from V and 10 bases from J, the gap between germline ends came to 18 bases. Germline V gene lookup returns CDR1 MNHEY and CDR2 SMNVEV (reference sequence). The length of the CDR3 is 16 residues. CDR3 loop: CASSLGWGNVGSPLHF. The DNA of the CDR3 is TGTGCCAGCAGTTTAGGGTGGGGGAATGTTGGGTCACCCCTCCACTTT.

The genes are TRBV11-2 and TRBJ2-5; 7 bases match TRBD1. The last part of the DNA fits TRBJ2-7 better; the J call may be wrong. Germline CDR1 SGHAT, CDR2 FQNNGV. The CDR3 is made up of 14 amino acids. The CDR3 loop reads CASSLGRGYYEQYF. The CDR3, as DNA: TGTGCCAGCAGCTTGGGCAGGGGGTACTACGAGCAGTACTTC.